Shown below are 12 T cell receptor beta chains from a single sample sequenced in a study of blood T cell dynamics during melanoma immunotherapy. As for time point: week 3, after first cycle of checkpoint inhibitor. Only in-frame clones appear in the TCRdb table, and some are missing; sequencing was by immunoSEQ multiplex PCR. Here the sample spans 25,000 to 30,000 clones, over 80% being singletons. Here the sequenced sample was blood, taken from a patient treated with checkpoint blockade. The origin of the receptors is a human donor with melanoma.

V and J are TRBV5-1 and TRBJ1-2; 7 nucleotides agree with TRBD1. CDR3 length: 15 residues. Germline CDR1 SGHRS, CDR2 YFSETQ. J gave up 2 bases and V 2 bases, and 6 bases lay outside the gene matches. DNA for the CDR3: TGCGCCAGCAGCTTCGGCGCAGGGGGGAACTATGGCTACACCTTC. This gives the protein CASSFGAGGNYGYTF. Full variable domain (missing parts from reference TRBV5-1 and TRBJ1-2): KAGVTQTPRYLIKTRGQQVTLSCSPISGHRSVSWYQQTPGQGLQFLFEYFSETQRNKGNFPGRFSGRQFSNSRSEMNVSTLELGDSALYLCASSFGAGGNYGYTFGSGTRLTVV.

The chain combines TRBV10-3 with TRBJ1-1; TRBD1 agrees at 7 bases. CDR3 size: 14 residues. With 6 bases clipped from V and 1 base from J, the junction kept 5 bases outside the gene matches. CDR1 and CDR2 from the germline V gene are ENHRY and SYGVKD. The CDR3 DNA reads TGTGCCATCAGGGGGACAGAGACGAACACTGAAGCTTTCTTT. Protein: CAIRGTETNTEAFF.

V usage is TRBV27 and J usage is TRBJ1-4; 10 bases fit TRBD1. Germline values: CDR1 MNHEY, CDR2 SMNVEV (reference sequence). The CDR3 loop spans 16 amino acids. The V and J ends lost 9 bases and 6 bases, in that order; junction bases with no gene match: 13. This CDR3 is CARLPSGTGVHEKLFF. The CDR3 nucleotides read TGTGCCAGATTACCATCCGGGACAGGGGTCCATGAAAAACTGTTTTTT. The full variable domain, rest sourced from reference TRBV27 and TRBJ1-4, is EAQVTQNPRYLITVTGKKLTVTCSQNMNHEYMSWYRQDPGLGLRQIYYSMNVEVTDKGDVPEGYKVSRKEKRNFPLILESPSPNQTSLYFCARLPSGTGVHEKLFFGSGTQLSVL.

The rearrangement links TRBV5-1 to TRBJ2-2; D is possibly TRBD1 or TRBD2 (5 bases each). Germline V gives CDR1 SGHRS, CDR2 YFSETQ. V lost 4 bases, J lost 1 base, and 8 bases lay in between. The CDR3 runs 14 residues. The CDR3 region is CASSRDGNTGELFF. The CDR3 DNA follows: TGCGCCAGCAGCCGGGACGGGAACACCGGGGAGCTGTTTTTT.

The sample holds a few counts of this clone. The rearrangement links TRBV11-2 to TRBJ1-1; D unresolved. From germline, CDR1 is SGHAT and CDR2 FQNNGV. The CDR3 runs 16 residues. The V end lost 1 base, the J end lost 10 bases, and 22 bases lay between the germline ends. CDR3 in DNA: TGTGCCAGCAGCTTAGGACTTCGGACCGATCGAGGAGGAGCTTTCTTT. The encoded protein is CASSLGLRTDRGGAFF. The full variable domain, rest sourced from reference TRBV11-2 and TRBJ1-1, is EAGVAQSPRYKIIEKRQSVAFWCNPISGHATLYWYQQILGQGPKLLIQFQNNGVVDDSQLPKDRFSAERLKGVDSTLKIQPAKLEDSAVYLCASSLGLRTDRGGAFFGQGTRLTVV.

CDR3 sequence: CASSSLSRNTEAFF. Written as DNA, the CDR3 is TGTGCCAGCAGCTCCCTAAGTCGGAACACTGAAGCTTTCTTT. The rearrangement uses TRBV7-2 and TRBJ1-1; the D is unclear. The length of the CDR3 is 14 residues. CDR1 SGHTA and CDR2 FQGNSA come from the germline V gene. The ends were cut back, 4 bases at V and 1 base at J, with 10 bases in the middle.

This chain uses TRBV5-1 with TRBJ2-5; 9 bases line up with TRBD1. This CDR3 spans 16 amino acids. CDR1 is SGHRS, CDR2 YFSETQ, per germline. After removal of 2 bases from V and 3 bases from J, the junction contained 8 bases not matched to a gene. Written as DNA, the CDR3 is TGCGCCAGCAGCTTTTCGGGACAGGGAGGAAAAGAGACCCAGTACTTC. As protein: CASSFSGQGGKETQYF.

V and J are TRBV6-5 and TRBJ2-3, with D possibly called TRBD1 or TRBD2 (5 bases each). Germline loops: CDR1 MNHEY, CDR2 SVGAGI. The CDR3 is made up of 13 amino acids. Trimming removed 6 bases at V and 5 bases at J, with 12 bases between. The CDR3 is CASSRDPVDTQYF. The DNA of the CDR3 is TGTGCCAGCAGCCGGGACCCCGTAGATACGCAGTATTTT.

The CDR3 is CASSPAQETQYF. CDR3 sequence (DNA): TGCGCCAGCAGTCCGGCCCAAGAGACCCAGTACTTC. The J gene is TRBJ2-5, the V gene TRBV5-1, with no clear D. V was pared by 5 bases and J by 1 base, with 6 bases between. The CDR3 covers 12 residues. Per the germline V gene, CDR1 is SGHRS and CDR2 is YFSETQ. The full variable domain, its missing parts supplied by reference TRBV5-1 and TRBJ2-5, is KAGVTQTPRYLIKTRGQQVTLSCSPISGHRSVSWYQQTPGQGLQFLFEYFSETQRNKGNFPGRFSGRQFSNSRSEMNVSTLELGDSALYLCASSPAQETQYFGPGTRLLVL.

The chain has TRBV5-4 and TRBJ2-3; TRBD1 aligns across 9 bases. Germline CDR1 and CDR2: SGHNT and YYREEE (reference sequence). Germline trimming cut 4 bases from V and 3 bases from J; bases unmatched to any gene: 3. The CDR3 consists of 14 residues. The CDR3 spells CASSQQGATDTQYF. CDR3 coding DNA: TGTGCCAGCAGCCAACAGGGGGCAACAGATACGCAGTATTTT. Full variable domain (remainder filled in from reference TRBV5-4 and TRBJ2-3): ETGVTQSPTHLIKTRGQQVTLRCSSQSGHNTVSWYQQALGQGPQFIFQYYREEENGRGNFPPRFSGLQFPNYSSELNVNALELDDSALYLCASSQQGATDTQYFGPGTRLTVL.

The rearrangement joins TRBV5-6 to TRBJ1-2; no reliable D call. Germline V CDR1 and CDR2: SGHDT, YYEEEE. Trimming cost V 2 bases and J 6 bases, with 8 bases left between them. The CDR3 extends over 12 amino acids. Written as DNA, the CDR3 is TGTGCCAGCAGCTTTTCCGATGATGGCTACACCTTC. This gives the protein CASSFSDDGYTF.

This chain joins TRBV27 and TRBJ1-2; D is unclear. Germline loops: CDR1 MNHEY, CDR2 SMNVEV (reference sequence). This CDR3 region has 13 residues. The ends were cut back, 0 bases at V and 7 bases at J, with 9 bases in the middle. Here the CDR3 reads CASSLSFLSGYTF. DNA of the CDR3: TGTGCCAGCAGTTTATCGTTCCTGTCTGGCTACACCTTC.